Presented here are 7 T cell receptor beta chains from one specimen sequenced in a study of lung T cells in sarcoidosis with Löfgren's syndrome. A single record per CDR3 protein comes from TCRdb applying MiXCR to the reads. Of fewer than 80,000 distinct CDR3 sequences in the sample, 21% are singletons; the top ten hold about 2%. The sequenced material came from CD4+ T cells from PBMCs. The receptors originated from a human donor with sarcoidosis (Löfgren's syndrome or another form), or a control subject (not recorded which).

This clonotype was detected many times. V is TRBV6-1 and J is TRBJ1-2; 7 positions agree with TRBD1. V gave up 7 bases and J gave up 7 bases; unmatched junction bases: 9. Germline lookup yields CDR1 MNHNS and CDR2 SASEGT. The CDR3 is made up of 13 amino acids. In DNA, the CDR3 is TGTGCCAGCACTCCTGACAGGGCTATTGGCTACACCTTC. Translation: CASTPDRAIGYTF.

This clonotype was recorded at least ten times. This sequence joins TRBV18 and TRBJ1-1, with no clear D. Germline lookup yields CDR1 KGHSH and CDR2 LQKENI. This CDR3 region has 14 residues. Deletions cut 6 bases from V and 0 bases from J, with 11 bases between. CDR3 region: CASSRNKLNTEAFF. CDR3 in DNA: TGTGCCAGCTCCAGAAACAAGTTGAACACTGAAGCTTTCTTT. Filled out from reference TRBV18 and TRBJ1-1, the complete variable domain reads NAGVMQNPRHLVRRRGQEARLRCSPMKGHSHVYWYRQLPEEGLKFMVYLQKENIIDESGMPKERFSAEFPKEGPSILRIQQVVRGDSAAYFCASSRNKLNTEAFFGQGTRLTVV.

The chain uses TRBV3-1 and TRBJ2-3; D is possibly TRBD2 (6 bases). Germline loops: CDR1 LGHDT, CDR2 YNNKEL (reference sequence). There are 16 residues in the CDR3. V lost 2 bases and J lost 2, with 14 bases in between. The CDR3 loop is CASSQLSPGVTDTQYF. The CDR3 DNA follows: TGTGCCAGCAGCCAATTATCACCGGGAGTCACAGATACGCAGTATTTT.

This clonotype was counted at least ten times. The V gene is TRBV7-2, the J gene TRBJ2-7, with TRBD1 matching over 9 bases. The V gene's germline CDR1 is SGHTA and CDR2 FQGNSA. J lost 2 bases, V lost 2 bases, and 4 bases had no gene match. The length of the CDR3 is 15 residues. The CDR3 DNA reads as TGTGCCAGCAGCTTAACCGGGACAGGGACCTACGAGCAGTACTTC. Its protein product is CASSLTGTGTYEQYF.

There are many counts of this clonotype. The CDR3 region has the DNA TGTGCCAGCAGCTTAGGCGGGGGCGGAGGCACAGATACGCAGTATTTT. Amino acids: CASSLGGGGGTDTQYF. V and J are TRBV11-3 and TRBJ2-3; perhaps TRBD2 as D (7 bases). The CDR3 spans 16 residues. In germline, CDR1 is SGHNT, CDR2 YENEEA. V dropped 1 base and J dropped 1 base, with 12 bases sitting between them.

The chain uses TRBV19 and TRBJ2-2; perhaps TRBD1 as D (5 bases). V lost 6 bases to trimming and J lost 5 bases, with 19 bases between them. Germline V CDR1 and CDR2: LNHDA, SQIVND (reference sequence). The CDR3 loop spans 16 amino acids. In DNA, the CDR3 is TGTGCCAGTAGCCAAGGGGCCGTACGACGAACCGGGGAGCTGTTTTTT. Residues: CASSQGAVRRTGELFF.

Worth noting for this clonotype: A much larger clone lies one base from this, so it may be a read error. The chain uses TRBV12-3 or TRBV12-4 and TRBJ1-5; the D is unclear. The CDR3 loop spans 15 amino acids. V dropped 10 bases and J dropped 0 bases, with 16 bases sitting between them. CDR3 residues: CANSSGGHSNQPQHF. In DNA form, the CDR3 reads TGTGCCAACAGCTCCGGAGGCCATAGCAATCAGCCCCAGCATTTT.